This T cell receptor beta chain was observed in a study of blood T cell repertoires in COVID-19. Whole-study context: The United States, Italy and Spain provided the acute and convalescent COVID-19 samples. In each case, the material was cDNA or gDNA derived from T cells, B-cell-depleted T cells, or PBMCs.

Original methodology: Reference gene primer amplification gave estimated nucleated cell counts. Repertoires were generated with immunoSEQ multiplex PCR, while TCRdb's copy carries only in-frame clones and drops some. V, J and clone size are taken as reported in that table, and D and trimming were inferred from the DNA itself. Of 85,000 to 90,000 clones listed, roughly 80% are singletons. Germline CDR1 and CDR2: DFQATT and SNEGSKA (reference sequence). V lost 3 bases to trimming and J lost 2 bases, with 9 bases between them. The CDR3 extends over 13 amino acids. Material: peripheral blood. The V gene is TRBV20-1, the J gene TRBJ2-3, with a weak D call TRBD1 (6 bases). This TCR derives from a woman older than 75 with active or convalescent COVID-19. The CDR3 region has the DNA TGCAGTGCTAGTGGGGACACCACAGATACGCAGTATTTT. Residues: CSASGDTTDTQYF.